This TCR beta chain was identified during a study of early T cells in non-severe SARS-CoV-2 infection. Study at large: Sequencing of unsorted whole blood was done on bulk RNA, leaving chains unpaired.

As part of library construction, unique molecular identifiers were attached to individual cDNA molecules. TCRdb re-called the 5' RACE reads through MiXCR, storing one row per CDR3 protein. The top ten hold approximately 4.4% of the sample, which has about 60,000 distinct CDR3 sequences, around 13% seen once. After removal of 10 bases from V and 2 bases from J, the junction contained 9 bases not matched to a gene. The V gene's germline CDR1 is ENHRY and CDR2 SYGVKD. CDR3 length: 14 amino acids. In its sample, this clonotype was seen a few times. The receptor was isolated from an adult who was a healthcare worker with PCR-confirmed SARS-CoV-2 infection or an uninfected control (not recorded which). The chain has TRBV10-3 and TRBJ2-3, with 7 bases matching TRBD2. Source material: whole blood. This CDR3 reads CASKRGLLTDTQYF. The CDR3 nucleotides are TGTGCCAGCAAACGGGGACTACTCACAGATACGCAGTATTTT.